This T cell receptor (beta chain) was found in a study of T-cell reconstitution after alpha-beta-depleted transplantation in children. Worth noting for this clonotype: The antigen is unknown.

The library targeted TCRbeta and was prepared with unique molecular identifiers. TCRdb recomputed calls from the PCR reads with MiXCR, one row per CDR3 protein. Of fewer than 500,000 distinct CDR3 sequences in the sample, roughly 43% were seen once. V trimming: 6 bases; J trimming: 3 bases; junction bases outside the gene matches: 10. This CDR3 contains 16 residues. Study results and caveats: Reportedly, roughly two months post-transplant, alpha-beta T cells arose from several hundred expanded graft clones. Day-60 TCRbeta diversity that was high in some patients was derived from surviving recipient T cells and thymic progenitors. The main origin of T-cell counts and diversity one year after transplant was newly produced T cells.

Sequences were derived from PBMCs, sampled before TCRalphabeta/CD19-depleted stem cell transplant. This TCR was recovered from a girl aged 2 to 9 with aplastic anemia, due to receive a stem cell transplant. The chain couples TRBV12-3 or TRBV12-4 to TRBJ2-1; 8 bases are shared with TRBD2. This chain's CDR3 is CASRGFSGIRYNEQFF. The CDR3 DNA is TGTGCCAGCAGGGGTTTTAGCGGGATACGCTACAATGAGCAGTTCTTC.